The sequence of this T cell receptor (beta chain) was determined in a study of control samples from healthy donors and cancer patients. TCRdb's copy holds only in-frame clones and misses some; the assay was immunoSEQ multiplex PCR. This sample has some 74,000 clones; approximately 94% occur once, and the top ten carry over 2.5%. The specimen sequenced was blood. This sequence originates from a woman in her twenties or thirties in good health.

The CDR3 DNA reads as TGCAGCGTTGAGGGCAGGGCCACCTATGGCTACACCTTC. This gives the protein CSVEGRATYGYTF. The chain has TRBV29-1 and TRBJ1-2; D is possibly TRBD1 (5 bases). This CDR3 has 13 amino acids. Germline V gene sequence: CDR1 SQVTM, CDR2 ANQGSEA. Trimming took off 3 bases at V and 4 bases at J, with 12 bases between the two ends.